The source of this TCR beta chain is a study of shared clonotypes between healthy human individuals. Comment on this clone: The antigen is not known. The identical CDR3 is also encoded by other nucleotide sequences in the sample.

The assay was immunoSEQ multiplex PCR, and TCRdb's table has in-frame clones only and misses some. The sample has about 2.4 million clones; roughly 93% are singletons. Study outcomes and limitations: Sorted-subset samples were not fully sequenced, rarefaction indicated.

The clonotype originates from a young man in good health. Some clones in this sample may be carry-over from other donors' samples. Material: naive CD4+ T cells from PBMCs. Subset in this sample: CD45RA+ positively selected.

The CDR3: CATSRGGGEQYF. CDR3 bases: TGTGCCACCAGCAGAGGAGGAGGCGAGCAGTACTTC. The chain joins TRBV15 to TRBJ2-7, with a tentative D call TRBD2 (5 bases). The germline V gene has CDR1 LNHNV and CDR2 YYDKDF (reference sequence). The CDR3 loop spans 12 amino acids. Trimming left V 1 base short and J 6 bases short, with 7 bases between.